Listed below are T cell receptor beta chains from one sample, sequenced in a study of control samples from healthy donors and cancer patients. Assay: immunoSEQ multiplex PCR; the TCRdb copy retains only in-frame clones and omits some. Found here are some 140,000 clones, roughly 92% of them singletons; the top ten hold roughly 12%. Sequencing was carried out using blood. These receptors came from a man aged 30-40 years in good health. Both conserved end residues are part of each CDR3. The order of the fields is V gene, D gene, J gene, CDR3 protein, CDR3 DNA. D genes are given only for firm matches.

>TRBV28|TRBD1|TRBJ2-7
CASSLTGSASEQYF
TGTGCCAGCAGTTTGACAGGGAGTGCGTCCGAGCAGTACTTC
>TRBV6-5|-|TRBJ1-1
CASGVYTEAFF
TGTGCCAGCGGGGTGTACACTGAAGCTTTCTTT
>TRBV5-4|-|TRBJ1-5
CASSLGGQTNQPQHF
TGTGCCAGCAGCTTGGGCGGACAGACCAATCAGCCCCAGCATTTT
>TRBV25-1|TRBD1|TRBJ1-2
CASGQGGGYTF
TGTGCCAGCGGACAGGGTGGCGGCTACACCTTC
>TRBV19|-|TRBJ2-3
CASSPRDIRTDTQYF
TGTGCCAGTTCGCCCCGGGACATACGCACAGATACGCAGTATTTT
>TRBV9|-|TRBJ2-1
CASSIQGWDEQFF
TGTGCCAGCAGCATACAGGGTTGGGATGAGCAGTTCTTC
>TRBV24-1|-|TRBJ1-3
CATSDPSYNTIYF
TGTGCCACCAGTGATCCCTCTTACAACACCATATATTTT
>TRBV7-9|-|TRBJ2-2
CASSPELVLGELFF
TGTGCCAGCAGCCCAGAACTAGTTCTCGGGGAGCTGTTTTTT
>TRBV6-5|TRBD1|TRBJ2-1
CASVTGTEPNEQFF
TGTGCCAGCGTAACCGGGACAGAACCCAATGAGCAGTTCTTC
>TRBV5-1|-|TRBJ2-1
CASSSPLVNEQFF
TGCGCCAGCAGCTCCCCCCTCGTCAATGAGCAGTTCTTC
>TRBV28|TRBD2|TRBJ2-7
CASNHLLARVPYEQYF
TGTGCCAGCAATCACTTACTAGCGAGAGTACCCTACGAGCAGTACTTC
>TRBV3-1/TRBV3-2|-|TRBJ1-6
CASSQVLSPLHF
TGTGCCAGCAGCCAAGTCCTTTCACCCCTCCACTTT
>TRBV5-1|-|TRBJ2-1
CASRGLLAYSYNEQFF
TGCGCCAGCAGGGGTCTTCTCGCCTACTCCTACAATGAGCAGTTCTTC
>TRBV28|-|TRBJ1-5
CASSLSDVAGYQPQHF
TGTGCCAGCAGTTTATCGGATGTTGCAGGTTATCAGCCCCAGCATTTT
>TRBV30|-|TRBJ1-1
CAWKAGGNTEAFF
TGTGCCTGGAAGGCGGGGGGGAACACTGAAGCTTTCTTT
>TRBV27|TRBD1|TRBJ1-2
CASSPQGAGYGYTF
TGTGCCAGCAGCCCACAGGGGGCGGGCTATGGCTACACCTTC
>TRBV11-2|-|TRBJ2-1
CASSKDPHPSDEQFF
TGTGCCAGCAGCAAAGACCCACACCCTTCAGATGAGCAGTTCTTC